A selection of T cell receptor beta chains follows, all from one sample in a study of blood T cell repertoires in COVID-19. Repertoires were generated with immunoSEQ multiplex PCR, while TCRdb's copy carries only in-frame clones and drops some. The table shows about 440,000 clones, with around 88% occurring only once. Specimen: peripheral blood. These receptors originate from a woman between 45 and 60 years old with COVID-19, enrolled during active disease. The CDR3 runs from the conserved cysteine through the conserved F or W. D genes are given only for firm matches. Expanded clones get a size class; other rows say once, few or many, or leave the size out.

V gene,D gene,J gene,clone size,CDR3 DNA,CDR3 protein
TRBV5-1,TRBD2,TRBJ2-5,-,TGCGCCAGCAGCTTGTCTAGCGGGGGCCAAGAGACCCAGTACTTC,CASSLSSGGQETQYF
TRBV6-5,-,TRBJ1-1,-,TGTGCCAGTACAGGGTGGGGGACTGAAGCTTTCTTT,CASTGWGTEAFF
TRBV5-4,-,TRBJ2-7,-,TGTGCCAGCAGCCCGGCGCGGGGAAGGGGATACGAGCAGTACTTC,CASSPARGRGYEQYF
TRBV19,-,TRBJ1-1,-,TGTGCCAGTAGTCCCCACAGGGAAAACACTGAAGCTTTCTTT,CASSPHRENTEAFF
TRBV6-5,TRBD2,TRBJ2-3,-,TGTGCCAGCAGCCCGGGGGGGGGCACAGATACGCAGTATTTT,CASSPGGGTDTQYF
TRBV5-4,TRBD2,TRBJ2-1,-,TGTGCCAGCAGCTTGGGAGATGGTAGCGGGGGCTACAATGAGCAGTTCTTC,CASSLGDGSGGYNEQFF
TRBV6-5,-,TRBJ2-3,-,TGTGCCAGCTCGCTAGCCACAGATACGCAGTATTTT,CASSLATDTQYF
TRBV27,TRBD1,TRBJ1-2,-,TGTGCCAGCAGCGGGACAGGGGGCGTAGATGGCTACACCTTC,CASSGTGGVDGYTF
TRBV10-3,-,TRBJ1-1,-,TGTGCCATCAGTGAGACAGTGGGGGCTATGAACACTGAAGCTTTCTTT,CAISETVGAMNTEAFF
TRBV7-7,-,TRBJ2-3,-,TGTGCCAGCAGCCTCGCCCCGGCAGATACGCAGTATTTT,CASSLAPADTQYF
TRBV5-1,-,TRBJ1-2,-,TGCGCCAGCCCCACCGACAGGCGACTCTATGGCTACACCTTC,CASPTDRRLYGYTF
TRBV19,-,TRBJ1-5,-,TGTGCCAGTAGTAGACAGGTAGATCAGCCCCAGCATTTT,CASSRQVDQPQHF
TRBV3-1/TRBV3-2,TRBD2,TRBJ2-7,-,TGTGCCAGCAGTCCCAGGACTAGCGGGGGGTCCTACGAGCAGTACTTC,CASSPRTSGGSYEQYF
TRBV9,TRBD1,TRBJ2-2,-,TGTGCCAGCAGCGTCCGGGACAGGGAGAACACCGGGGAGCTGTTTTTT,CASSVRDRENTGELFF
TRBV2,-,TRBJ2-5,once,TGTGCCAGCAAGGACCGGGGAGAGACCCAGTACTTC,CASKDRGETQYF
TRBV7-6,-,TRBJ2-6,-,TGTGCCAGCAGTCAAGGCGGCTCTGGGGCCAACGTCCTGACTTTC,CASSQGGSGANVLTF
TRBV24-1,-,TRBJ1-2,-,TGTGCCACCAGTGATTGGCAGGGAGGGGATAACTATGGCTACACCTTC,CATSDWQGGDNYGYTF
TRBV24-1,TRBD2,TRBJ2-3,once,TGTGCCACCAGTACCCCGGGGGGGCAGCCAGATACGCAGTATTTT,CATSTPGGQPDTQYF
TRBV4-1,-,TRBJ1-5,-,TGCGCCAGCAGCCAAGGCCCCCAGGGGTCGGGTCAGCCCCAGCATTTT,CASSQGPQGSGQPQHF
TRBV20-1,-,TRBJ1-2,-,TGCAGTGCGGGCAGGGAAAATGGCTACACCTTC,CSAGRENGYTF
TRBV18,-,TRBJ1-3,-,TGTGCCAGCTCAACAAGACAGCGAGTCTCTGGAAACACCATATATTTT,CASSTRQRVSGNTIYF
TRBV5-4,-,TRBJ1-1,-,TGTGCCAGCAGCCCGGAGGAGGCGAGGAAGGGAGCTGAAGCTTTCTTT,CASSPEEARKGAEAFF
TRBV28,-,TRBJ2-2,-,TGTGCCAGCAGTTTGAGCCTCGCGACCGGGGAGCTGTTTTTT,CASSLSLATGELFF
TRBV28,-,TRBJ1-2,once,TGTGCCAGCAGTTCGAGATTGGAGGGCTACACCTTC,CASSSRLEGYTF
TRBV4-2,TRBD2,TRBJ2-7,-,TGTGCCAGCAGCACCCGACTAGCGGGGCCGAACGAGCAGTACTTC,CASSTRLAGPNEQYF
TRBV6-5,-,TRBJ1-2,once,TGTGCCAGCGGGCAGGGGAATGGCTACACCTTC,CASGQGNGYTF
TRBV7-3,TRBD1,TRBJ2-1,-,TGTGCCAGCAGCGACAGGGCTGATGAGCAGTTCTTC,CASSDRADEQFF
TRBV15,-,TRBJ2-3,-,TGTGCCACCAGAACGAGCGGGTTCCGCACAGATACGCAGTATTTT,CATRTSGFRTDTQYF
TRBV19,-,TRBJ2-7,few,TGTGCCAGTAGTATACGGGGGACGACGGCCGGGGAGCAGTACTTC,CASSIRGTTAGEQYF
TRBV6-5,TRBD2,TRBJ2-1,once,TGTGCCAGCAGTTGGACTAGCGGGGGGGGAGAGCAGTTCTTC,CASSWTSGGGEQFF
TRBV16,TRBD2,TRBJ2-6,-,TGTGCCAGCAGCCCGAGGCGGGGGGCAGGCGGGGCCAACGTCCTGACTTTC,CASSPRRGAGGANVLTF
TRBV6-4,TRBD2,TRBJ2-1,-,TGTGCCAGCAGTGATCGCGGGGGGGCCGGGAATGAGCAGTTCTTC,CASSDRGGAGNEQFF
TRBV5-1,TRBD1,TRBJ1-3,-,TGCGCCAGCAGCACCCAGGGGGCTGGAAACACCATATATTTT,CASSTQGAGNTIYF
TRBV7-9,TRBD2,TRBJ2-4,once,TGTGCCAGCAGCTTTCCCGGGACTAACAACATTCAGTACTTC,CASSFPGTNNIQYF
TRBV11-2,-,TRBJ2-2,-,TGTGCCAGCAGTTCGACCGGGACTCTTGCAGGCGGGGAGCTGTTTTTT,CASSSTGTLAGGELFF
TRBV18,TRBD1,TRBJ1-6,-,TGTGCCAGCTCACCCGCGACAGGGGCGAATTCACCCCTCCACTTT,CASSPATGANSPLHF
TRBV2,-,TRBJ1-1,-,TGTGCCAGACAGGGGAACACTGAAGCTTTCTTT,CARQGNTEAFF
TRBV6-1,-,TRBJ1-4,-,TGTGCCAGCAGTGAACGCGGGGGCGCGGTCGAAAAACTGTTTTTT,CASSERGGAVEKLFF
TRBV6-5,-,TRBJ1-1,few,TGTGCCACCCGAGACGGGGGGAGGAACACTGAAGCTTTCTTT,CATRDGGRNTEAFF
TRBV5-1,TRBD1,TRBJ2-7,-,TGCGCCAGCAGCTCGGACAGGGGAGGCTACGAGCAGTACTTC,CASSSDRGGYEQYF
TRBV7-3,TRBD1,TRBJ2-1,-,TGTGCCAGCAGCCGCCTAGGGGACAGGTCCTACAATGAGCAGTTCTTC,CASSRLGDRSYNEQFF
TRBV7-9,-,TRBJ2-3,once,TGTGCCAGCAACTACCTTTTAGGAGGTGGAGATACGCAGTATTTT,CASNYLLGGGDTQYF
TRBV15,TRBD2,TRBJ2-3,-,TGTGCCACCAGCAGAGAACGTAGCGGGGGGCCTGTAGATACGCAGTATTTT,CATSRERSGGPVDTQYF
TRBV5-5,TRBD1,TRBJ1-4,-,TGTGCCAGCAGCTTGGGCAGGGGGGTTGAAAAACTGTTTTTT,CASSLGRGVEKLFF
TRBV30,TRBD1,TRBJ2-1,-,TGTGCCTGGAGTCCCCCCCTACAGGGGAGCTCCTACAATGAGCAGTTCTTC,CAWSPPLQGSSYNEQFF
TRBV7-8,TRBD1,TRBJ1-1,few,TGTGCCAGCAGCCTCCGGGAGGGGGCGCCCCCGTCTGAAGCTTTCTTT,CASSLREGAPPSEAFF
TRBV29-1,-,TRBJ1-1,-,TGCAGCGTAGGAGAGATGAACACTGAAGCTTTCTTT,CSVGEMNTEAFF
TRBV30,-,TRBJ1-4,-,TGTGCCTGGACGTTTGGGACTTATAATGAAAAACTGTTTTTT,CAWTFGTYNEKLFF
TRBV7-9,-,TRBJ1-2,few,TGTGCCAGCAGCTCCCAGACAGGCGGCTATGGCTACACCTTC,CASSSQTGGYGYTF
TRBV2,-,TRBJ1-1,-,TGTGCCAGCAGTGAAGCGGGACATAAGAACACTGAAGCTTTCTTT,CASSEAGHKNTEAFF